The source of this T cell receptor (beta chain) is a study of identical twins. TCRdb processed the 5' RACE reads anew with MiXCR; each CDR3 protein has one entry. The sample has around 690,000 distinct CDR3 sequences; roughly 20% are singletons. Between the trimmed V and J ends, which lost 4 bases and 7 bases, there was a span of 20 bases. The length of the CDR3 is 15 residues. Germline V gene lookup returns CDR1 MNHEY and CDR2 SMNVEV (reference sequence). Only a few counts were recorded for this clonotype. The data also belong to a second study, concerning T cells expressing NK-cell markers.

The sample was PBMCs. This TCR came from a woman under 30 in good health. This chain connects TRBV27 to TRBJ2-7, with D perhaps being TRBD1 or TRBD2 (7 bases each). CDR3 amino acids: CASSSSGGGKSEQYF. The DNA for the CDR3 is TGTGCCAGCAGTTCCTCAGGGGGGGGTAAGAGTGAGCAGTACTTC.